This is a list of T cell receptor beta chains from one sample in a study of beta chain features in type 1 diabetes. Libraries were prepared by immunoSEQ multiplex PCR; TCRdb keeps only in-frame clonotypes and omits some of them. Among about 260,000 clones listed, about a fifth were seen once. The material sequenced was naive CD4+ T cells from blood. These receptors were taken from a woman aged 40-49 years with type 1 diabetes. CDR3s include the opening cysteine and the closing phenylalanine or tryptophan. Each record gives: CDR3 DNA, CDR3 protein, clone size, D gene, V gene, J gene. The D gene is left open where the match is weak. A row's size may be missing; if present it is once, few, many or a size class.

TGTGCCAGCAGCTTGGACAGGGGGCACTACGAGCAGTACTTC,CASSLDRGHYEQYF,.,TRBD1,TRBV7-2,TRBJ2-7
TGTGCCAGCAGCGTTAGTTTAAGCTCTGGAAACACCATATATTTT,CASSVSLSSGNTIYF,.,.,TRBV9,TRBJ1-3
TGTGCCAGCAGTTTTACAGCCCCTTTCAATCAGCCCCAGCATTTT,CASSFTAPFNQPQHF,.,.,TRBV27,TRBJ1-5
TGCGCCAGCAGCCAAGATATGTCGGGACAGGGGACTAACTATGGCTACACCTTC,CASSQDMSGQGTNYGYTF,few,TRBD1,TRBV4-3,TRBJ1-2
TGTGCCAGCAGCCAAGAATTCACAGGGAAATGGACTGAAGCTTTCTTT,CASSQEFTGKWTEAFF,.,.,TRBV4-2,TRBJ1-1
TGCAGCGTCAATCGGGGCACTGAAGCTTTCTTT,CSVNRGTEAFF,few,.,TRBV29-1,TRBJ1-1
TGCGCCAGCAGTCCAATTTACGGGGACACTGAAGCTTTCTTT,CASSPIYGDTEAFF,few,.,TRBV23-1,TRBJ1-1
TGTGCCAGCAGTTCCAAACAGTGGTATAGCAATCAGCCCCAGCATTTT,CASSSKQWYSNQPQHF,few,.,TRBV28,TRBJ1-5
TGTGCCATCAGTGGGCCGGGACAGGGGAACACCGGGGAGCTGTTTTTT,CAISGPGQGNTGELFF,.,TRBD1,TRBV10-3,TRBJ2-2
TGCAGCGGGAGGGGACAGGGGGAGTTTGACGAGCAGTACTTC,CSGRGQGEFDEQYF,.,TRBD1,TRBV29-1,TRBJ2-7
TGTGCCAGCAGTTACGAAGCGGCCACAGATACGCAGTATTTT,CASSYEAATDTQYF,.,.,TRBV6-6,TRBJ2-3
TGTGCCAGCAGCTTACTAGGGGGCTCCTCCTACGAGCAGTACTTC,CASSLLGGSSYEQYF,.,TRBD1,TRBV7-3,TRBJ2-7
TGTGCCAGCTCACTACAGGAACTTAGCAATCAGCCCCAGCATTTT,CASSLQELSNQPQHF,few,.,TRBV18,TRBJ1-5
TGTGCCAGCAGCCCCCCTACAGGGGAGAATCCCTACGAGCAGTACTTC,CASSPPTGENPYEQYF,.,TRBD1,TRBV7-2,TRBJ2-7
TGTCGACAGGGGGCTTTAGGCAATGAGCAGTTCTTC,CRQGALGNEQFF,.,TRBD1,TRBV5-4,TRBJ2-1
TGTGCCAGCAGCTTGGCAGGGGGGAGCTACGAGCAGTACTTC,CASSLAGGSYEQYF,few,.,TRBV7-2,TRBJ2-7
TGTGCCAGCAGGAAGGACAGGAACTTGAACACTGAAGCTTTCTTT,CASRKDRNLNTEAFF,.,TRBD1,TRBV2,TRBJ1-1
TGTGCCAGCAGCTTAAACGGTCAGGGGAAGACCCAGTACTTC,CASSLNGQGKTQYF,few,.,TRBV7-3,TRBJ2-5
TGTGCCACCAGCAGAGGGGACAGGGGGCCTCTAGCAGATACGCAGTATTTT,CATSRGDRGPLADTQYF,.,TRBD1,TRBV15,TRBJ2-3
TGCAGCGGACAGGGCGGGTTCACAGATACGCAGTATTTT,CSGQGGFTDTQYF,.,TRBD1,TRBV29-1,TRBJ2-3
TGCGCCAGCAGTCAGGCTAGCTCGTACAATGAGCAGTTCTTC,CASSQASSYNEQFF,few,.,TRBV5-1,TRBJ2-1
TGTGCCAGCACCAGGGGGCAGGAGAATTCACCCCTCCACTTT,CASTRGQENSPLHF,.,TRBD1,TRBV25-1,TRBJ1-6